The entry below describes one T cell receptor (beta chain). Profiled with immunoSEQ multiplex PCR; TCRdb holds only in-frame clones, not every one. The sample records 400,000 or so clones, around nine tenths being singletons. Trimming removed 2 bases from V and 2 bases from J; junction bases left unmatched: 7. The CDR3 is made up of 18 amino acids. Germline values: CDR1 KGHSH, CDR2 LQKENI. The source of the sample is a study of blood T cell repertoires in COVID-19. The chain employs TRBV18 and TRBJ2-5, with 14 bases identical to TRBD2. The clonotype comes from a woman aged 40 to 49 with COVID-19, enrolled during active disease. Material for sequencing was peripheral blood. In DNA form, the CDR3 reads TGTGCCAGCTCACCAGGGCAGACTAGCGGGAGGGGTCAAGAGACCCAGTACTTC. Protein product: CASSPGQTSGRGQETQYF.